These 31 T cell receptor beta chains originate from one sample sequenced in a study of CD8+ T cells in alopecia areata (dated by TCRdb to 2017 to 2018). The treatment or condition label here, explained by the study, means: oral pan-JAK inhibitor, 5-10 mg twice daily. Libraries were constructed by the immunoSEQ multiplex PCR assay. To provide template for TCR sequencing, every sample had RNA extracted and reverse transcribed into cDNA. Held by TCRdb, this immuneACCESS table contains in-frame sequences only and omits some clones. Under half of the omission traces to an unresolved V gene where checked; the cause of the rest is unknown. The sample records about 210,000 clones, about two fifths of which are singletons. Roughly 0.45% of the sample goes to the ten largest clones. Sequenced here: CD4+ T cells sorted from blood, sampled at week 34, from a patient treated with tofacitinib. These receptor sequences come from a human donor with alopecia areata.

The chain carries TRBV5-6 and TRBJ2-3, with 14 bases fitting TRBD2. Germline assignment: CDR1 SGHDT and CDR2 YYEEEE. Losses at the gene ends were 7 bases for V and 4 bases for J; bases not matched to a gene: 5. This CDR3 has 15 amino acids. CDR3 residues: CASGPTSGGADTQYF. CDR3 sequence (DNA): TGTGCCAGCGGCCCGACTAGCGGGGGGGCAGATACGCAGTATTTT.

V usage is TRBV7-2 and J usage is TRBJ1-6; D not certain. CDR1 is SGHTA and CDR2 is FQGNSA in the germline V gene. Trimming took off 3 bases at V and 7 bases at J, with 16 bases between the two ends. The CDR3 spans 16 residues. CDR3: CASSFGGSGVNSPLHF. For the CDR3, the DNA is TGTGCCAGCAGCTTTGGCGGCTCGGGAGTAAATTCACCCCTCCACTTT.

This clone was detected many times. The V gene is TRBV7-2, the J gene TRBJ2-1; the D gene is possibly TRBD1 (5 bases). Deletions cut 5 bases from V and 2 bases from J, with 10 bases between. This CDR3 has 14 amino acids. Germline assignment: CDR1 SGHTA and CDR2 FQGNSA. Here the CDR3 DNA reads TGTGCCAGCAGCACAACAGGACCCTACAATGAGCAGTTCTTC. Protein: CASSTTGPYNEQFF.

CDR3 region: CASHITGQGGDTQYF. DNA for the CDR3: TGCGCCAGCCATATCACGGGACAGGGAGGAGATACGCAGTATTTT. The J gene is TRBJ2-3, the V gene TRBV5-1, with 9 bases matching TRBD1. The CDR3 runs 15 residues. V shed 7 bases and J 5 bases; nucleotides not matched to a gene: 11. Germline values: CDR1 SGHRS, CDR2 YFSETQ.

This sequence joins TRBV7-2 and TRBJ1-5, with no clear D. This CDR3 has 13 residues. Trimming took 2 bases from V and 6 from J, leaving 8 bases between them. Germline assignment: CDR1 SGHTA and CDR2 FQGNSA. The chain's CDR3 is CASSLQRGQPQHF. CDR3 in DNA: TGTGCCAGCAGCTTACAGCGCGGTCAGCCCCAGCATTTT.

This clone was seen more than once but under ten times. The chain links TRBV5-1 to TRBJ2-7; D may correspond to TRBD1 or TRBD2 (5 bases each). With 0 bases removed from V and 7 bases from J, the gap between germline ends came to 14 bases. The CDR3 is made up of 14 amino acids. The germline gives CDR1 SGHRS, CDR2 YFSETQ. CDR3 residues: CASSLESAREEQYF. The CDR3 DNA is TGCGCCAGCAGCTTGGAGTCAGCCAGGGAGGAGCAGTACTTC.

The chain links TRBV6-5 to TRBJ1-2; 8 nucleotides line up with TRBD1. Germline V gene lookup returns CDR1 MNHEY and CDR2 SVGAGI. J gave up 5 bases and V 6 bases, and 11 bases lay outside the gene matches. The CDR3 length is 15 residues. The DNA of the CDR3 is TGTGCCAGCAGACCTATTAACAGGGGGGCTTATGGCTACACCTTC. Amino acid sequence: CASRPINRGAYGYTF.

CDR3 coding DNA: TGTGCCAGCAGGGTACAGGGGGCAAGGGAGACCCAGTACTTC. Translated: CASRVQGARETQYF. The chain couples TRBV6-5 to TRBJ2-5; 9 bases map to TRBD1. Losses at the gene ends were 6 bases for V and 5 bases for J; bases not matched to a gene: 7. Germline V lookup: CDR1 MNHEY, CDR2 SVGAGI. The CDR3 is made up of 14 amino acids.

For the CDR3, the DNA is TGCAGCGTTGGACAAACGGACAGCCCGAATGAAAAACTGTTTTTT. Its protein product is CSVGQTDSPNEKLFF. This chain connects TRBV29-1 to TRBJ1-4; D is perhaps TRBD1 (6 bases). The CDR3 has 15 residues. CDR1 is SQVTM, CDR2 ANQGSEA, per germline. The germline V and J ends were trimmed by 4 bases and 5 bases, with 17 bases remaining between them.

The chain uses TRBV29-1 and TRBJ2-3, with 10 bases fitting TRBD2. CDR1 and CDR2 (germline): SQVTM, ANQGSEA. CDR3 size: 13 residues. The V gene end was trimmed by 3 bases and the J gene end by 7 bases; junction bases not matched to a gene: 4. The CDR3 protein is CSVEGLASHTQYF. CDR3 coding DNA: TGCAGCGTTGAGGGACTAGCGAGCCATACGCAGTATTTT.

The chain is built from TRBV7-8 and TRBJ1-6; D may be TRBD1 (5 bases). CDR3 size: 17 residues. The V end lost 5 bases, the J end lost 6 bases, and 20 bases lay between the germline ends. Germline loops: CDR1 SGHVS, CDR2 FQNEAQ. CDR3 sequence (DNA): TGTGCCAGCAGCCGTAAACGGGACGATCAGTTTAATTCACCCCTCCACTTT. It codes for CASSRKRDDQFNSPLHF.

This rearrangement joins TRBV9 to TRBJ2-5, with TRBD2 matching 8 bases. The CDR3 sequence is 13 residues long. The ends lost 6 bases at V and 5 bases at J; junction bases unmatched: 6. The germline V gene has CDR1 SGDLS and CDR2 YYNGEE. CDR3 amino acids: CASTSGGGETQYF. CDR3 nucleotides: TGTGCCAGCACCAGCGGGGGAGGGGAGACCCAGTACTTC. Complete variable domain (other parts from reference TRBV9 and TRBJ2-5): DSGVTQTPKHLITATGQRVTLRCSPRSGDLSVYWYQQSLDQGLQFLIQYYNGEERAKGNILERFSAQQFPDLHSELNLSSLELGDSALYFCASTSGGGETQYFGPGTRLLVL.

The chain carries TRBV6-5 and TRBJ2-7; D unclear. The V gene's germline CDR1 is MNHEY and CDR2 SVGAGI. The V gene lost 6 bases and the J gene lost 3 bases, with 18 bases spanning the gap. The CDR3 is made up of 15 amino acids. Here the CDR3 DNA reads TGTGCCAGCAGGGGCCGGGCAACCACGAACTACGAGCAGTACTTC. It specifies CASRGRATTNYEQYF.

V gene TRBV9 combines with J gene TRBJ1-4; D possibly corresponds to TRBD1 (6 bases). The germline V gene has CDR1 SGDLS and CDR2 YYNGEE. V lost 0 bases to trimming and J lost 3 bases, with 12 bases between them. This CDR3 comprises 16 residues. The CDR3 is CASSVALTGPNEKLFF. CDR3 coding DNA: TGTGCCAGCAGCGTAGCTTTGACAGGCCCTAATGAAAAACTGTTTTTT.

The chain links TRBV5-1 to TRBJ2-3, with 11 bases fitting TRBD2. The CDR3 covers 17 residues. Germline values: CDR1 SGHRS, CDR2 YFSETQ. V was clipped by 4 bases and J by 7 bases; unmatched bases: 14. In DNA, the CDR3 is TGCGCCAGCAGCCCAACCGTAGCGGGAGGGTTAGCGAATACGCAGTATTTT. It yields the protein CASSPTVAGGLANTQYF.

This clone showed up just a few times. The chain has TRBV30 and TRBJ1-1; 7 bases are shared with TRBD1. The germline CDR1 and CDR2 sequences are GTSNPN and SVGIG (reference sequence). The CDR3 loop spans 16 amino acids. V dropped 0 bases and J dropped 4; count of bases not matched to a gene: 11. The CDR3 sequence: CAWSVWDRSWGTEAFF. DNA of the CDR3: TGTGCCTGGAGTGTCTGGGACAGATCTTGGGGCACTGAAGCTTTCTTT. The variable domain in full, with the rest retrieved from reference TRBV30 and TRBJ1-1, is SQTIHQWPATLVQPVGSPLSLECTVEGTSNPNLYWYRQAAGRGLQLLFYSVGIGQISSEVPQNLSASRPQDRQFILSSKKLLLSDSGFYLCAWSVWDRSWGTEAFFGQGTRLTVV.

The sample holds a few counts of this clone. The chain joins TRBV7-9 to TRBJ1-5; a possible D gene is TRBD1 (6 bases). Trimming removed 4 bases at V and 0 bases at J, with 10 bases between. There are 15 residues in the CDR3. Germline assignment: CDR1 SEHNR and CDR2 FQNEAQ (reference sequence). Here the CDR3 reads CASSSGHISNQPQHF. Here the CDR3 DNA reads TGTGCCAGCAGCTCGGGACACATTAGCAATCAGCCCCAGCATTTT.

The chain links TRBV4-1 to TRBJ2-1; D uncertain. V gave up 0 bases and J gave up 4 bases, with 7 bases separating them. The CDR3 is 14 residues long. CDR1 and CDR2 (germline): MGHRA, YSYEKL. The chain's CDR3 is CASSQDHGYNEQFF. The CDR3 bases are TGCGCCAGCAGCCAAGATCATGGTTACAATGAGCAGTTCTTC.

This clone occurred a few times. This rearrangement joins TRBV29-1 to TRBJ2-1; the D gene is possibly TRBD2 (7 bases). The CDR3 totals 15 residues. Looked up from germline, CDR1 is SQVTM and CDR2 is ANQGSEA. V lost 7 bases, J lost 0 bases, and 16 bases lay in between. The CDR3 loop is CSAVAGASSYNEQFF. The DNA of the CDR3 is TGCAGCGCTGTGGCGGGGGCTAGCTCCTACAATGAGCAGTTCTTC.

The gene calls are TRBV6-1 and TRBJ2-2, with a possible D match to TRBD2 (6 bases). Trimming stripped 11 bases from V and 5 bases from J, with 15 bases between. The CDR3 has 13 amino acids. Germline loops: CDR1 MNHNS, CDR2 SASEGT. CDR3 DNA sequence: TGTGCCGGCGGGACCTACAGAACCGGGGAGCTGTTTTTT. Translated: CAGGTYRTGELFF.

The V gene is TRBV29-1, the J gene TRBJ2-4, with D unclear. With 1 base removed from V and 5 bases from J, the gap between germline ends came to 9 bases. The V gene's germline CDR1 is SQVTM and CDR2 ANQGSEA. CDR3 length equals 13 residues. CDR3 loop: CSVEAPVQNIQYF. In nucleotides, the CDR3 is TGCAGCGTTGAAGCCCCCGTCCAAAACATTCAGTACTTC.

CDR3 coding DNA: TGTGCCAGCAGCGCCAGCGTTTGGCGCGCCTACGAGCAGTACTTC. Encoded protein: CASSASVWRAYEQYF. This chain links TRBV9 with TRBJ2-7, with D unresolved. The CDR3 has 15 amino acids. Trimming stripped 3 bases from V and 2 bases from J, with 15 bases between. CDR1 and CDR2 (germline): SGDLS, YYNGEE.

This clone was seen a few times. The rearrangement links TRBV27 to TRBJ2-1, with 14 bases matching TRBD2. The V and J ends lost 4 bases and 8 bases, in that order; junction bases with no gene match: 10. Germline lookup yields CDR1 MNHEY and CDR2 SMNVEV (reference sequence). The CDR3 sequence is 17 residues long. The CDR3 is CASSSRLAGGPLDEQFF. The CDR3 bases are TGTGCCAGCAGTTCCCGACTAGCGGGGGGGCCTTTGGATGAGCAGTTCTTC.

The J gene is TRBJ2-1, the V gene TRBV5-1; D not resolved. Per germline, CDR1 SGHRS and CDR2 YFSETQ. The V and J ends lost 5 bases and 5 bases respectively, with 8 bases between them. The CDR3 is 12 amino acids. CDR3 DNA sequence: TGCGCCAGCAGAGAAACGAACAATGAGCAGTTCTTC. This codes for CASRETNNEQFF.

The chain is built from TRBV5-1 and TRBJ2-3; D gene ambiguous. The CDR3 runs to 14 residues. V gave up 5 bases and J gave up 2 bases, with 12 bases separating them. Germline assignment: CDR1 SGHRS and CDR2 YFSETQ. CDR3 sequence: CASRRQVDTDTQYF. The CDR3 region has the DNA TGCGCCAGCAGACGGCAGGTAGACACAGATACGCAGTATTTT.

V and J are TRBV27 and TRBJ2-1; the D gene could be TRBD1 or TRBD2 (5 bases each). Germline values: CDR1 MNHEY, CDR2 SMNVEV (reference sequence). The V gene lost 6 bases and the J gene lost 13 bases, with 19 bases spanning the gap. This CDR3 is built from 13 residues. CDR3 loop: CASRTGTEREQFF. In DNA, the CDR3 is TGTGCCAGCAGAACTGGGACGGAAAGGGAACAGTTCTTC.

This clone has more than one count but fewer than ten. One junction end does not reproduce the germline sequence, and a read error may be involved. The J gene is TRBJ2-1, the V gene TRBV7-9; D assignment may be TRBD1 or TRBD2 (5 bases each). CDR1 is SEHNR and CDR2 is FQNEAQ in the germline V gene (reference sequence). The CDR3 totals 19 residues. The CDR3 bases are TGTGCCAGCAGCTTAGACCGTCGGGGCCTCCCGGCGGCGTACAGTGAGCAGTTCTTC. Its protein is CASSLDRRGLPAAYSEQFF.

There are a few counts of this clone. The chain combines TRBV5-6 with TRBJ2-5; D is undetermined. The CDR3 is 11 amino acids. V dropped 1 base and J dropped 5 bases, with 3 bases sitting between them. CDR1 is SGHDT, CDR2 YYEEEE, per germline. CDR3 protein: CASSLYETQYF. The CDR3 nucleotides are TGTGCCAGCAGCTTGTATGAGACCCAGTACTTC.

The chain is built from TRBV25-1 and TRBJ2-7; D gene unclear. This CDR3 has 13 amino acids. Per germline, CDR1 MGHDK and CDR2 SYGVNS. V dropped 2 bases and J dropped 4 bases, with 9 bases sitting between them. The CDR3 DNA reads as TGTGCCAGCAGTGAACGGGTCCGGTACGAGCAGTACTTC. Its translation: CASSERVRYEQYF.

The chain carries TRBV2 and TRBJ2-5; TRBD1 is a possible D gene (6 bases). Trimming removed 4 bases from V and 4 bases from J, with 16 bases in between. Germline-derived CDR1 and CDR2 are SNHLY and FYNNEI. The CDR3 has 15 amino acids. CDR3 in amino acids: CASSGQGRRGETQYF. The CDR3 bases are TGTGCCAGCAGTGGTCAGGGGCGAAGGGGAGAGACCCAGTACTTC.

This clone was recorded at least ten times. The gene calls are TRBV2 and TRBJ2-3; D is uncertain. CDR3 length: 11 amino acids. V was cut by 4 bases and J by 6 bases, with 5 bases left in between. In germline, CDR1 is SNHLY, CDR2 FYNNEI. The CDR3 protein is CASSVFDTQYF. The CDR3 DNA is TGTGCCAGCAGTGTGTTTGATACGCAGTATTTT.